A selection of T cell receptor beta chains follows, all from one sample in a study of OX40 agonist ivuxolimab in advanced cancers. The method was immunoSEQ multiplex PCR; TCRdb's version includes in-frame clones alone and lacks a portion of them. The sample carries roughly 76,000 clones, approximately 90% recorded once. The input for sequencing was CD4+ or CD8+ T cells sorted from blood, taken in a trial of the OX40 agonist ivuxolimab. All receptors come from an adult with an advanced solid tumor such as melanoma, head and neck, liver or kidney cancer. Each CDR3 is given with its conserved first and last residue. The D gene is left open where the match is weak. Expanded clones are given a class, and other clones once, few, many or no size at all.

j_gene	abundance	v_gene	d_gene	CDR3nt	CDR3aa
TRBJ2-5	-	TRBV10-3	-	TGTGCCATCAGTGTTAACAGTCAAGAGACCCAGTACTTC	CAISVNSQETQYF
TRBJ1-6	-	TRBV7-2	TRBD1	TGTGCCAGCAGCTTAGGAGGGGGCAACGGTAATTCACCCCTCCACTTT	CASSLGGGNGNSPLHF
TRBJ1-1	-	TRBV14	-	TGTGCCAGCAGCCAAGGCCGCCTGAAGGGATGGGGCACTGAAGCTTTCTTT	CASSQGRLKGWGTEAFF
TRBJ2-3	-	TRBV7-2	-	TGTGCCAGCAGCTTAAAAGGGGGTACGCAGTATTTT	CASSLKGGTQYF
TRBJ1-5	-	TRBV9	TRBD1	TGTGCCAGCAGCGCTGGACAGGGCAATCAGCCCCAGCATTTT	CASSAGQGNQPQHF
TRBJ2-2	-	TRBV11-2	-	TGTGCCAGCAGCCTACAGGCGCACGGGGAGCTGTTTTTT	CASSLQAHGELFF
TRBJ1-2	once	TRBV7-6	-	TGTGCCAGCAGCACTAGCGACCTGGGGGACTATGGCTACACCTTC	CASSTSDLGDYGYTF
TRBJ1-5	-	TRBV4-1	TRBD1	TGCGCCAGCAGCCCGGCGGTGACAGGGGTTTATAGCAATCAGCCCCAGCATTTT	CASSPAVTGVYSNQPQHF
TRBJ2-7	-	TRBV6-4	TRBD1	TGTGCCAGCAGTCTGCAAGGGGACAGAGCCTACGAGCAGTACTTC	CASSLQGDRAYEQYF
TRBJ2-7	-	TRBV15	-	TGTGCCACCAGCAGAGATCGGGACATCGGCTCCTACGAGCAGTACTTC	CATSRDRDIGSYEQYF
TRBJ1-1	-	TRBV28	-	TGTGCCAGCAGTTTGGGGCAGGGCGGGCCCACTGAAGCTTTCTTT	CASSLGQGGPTEAFF
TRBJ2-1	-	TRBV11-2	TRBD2	TGTGCCAGCAGCCAGACTCAGCGGGAAAGCTCCTACAATGAGCAGTTCTTC	CASSQTQRESSYNEQFF
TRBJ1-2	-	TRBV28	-	TGTGCCAGCAGTTATGGCTATGGCTACACCTTC	CASSYGYGYTF
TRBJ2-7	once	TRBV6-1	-	TGTGCCAGCAGTCCCTCCCCTTGGGAGCAGTACTTC	CASSPSPWEQYF
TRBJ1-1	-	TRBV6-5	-	TGTGCCAGCACCAGAGGGCTGAACACTGAAGCTTTCTTT	CASTRGLNTEAFF
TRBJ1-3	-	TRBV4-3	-	TGCGCCAGCAGCCAAGGAACAACCGGGACACGAGGAAACACCATATATTTT	CASSQGTTGTRGNTIYF
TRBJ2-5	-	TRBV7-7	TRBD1	TGTGCCAGCAGCTCAGAGTCAAGGACAGGGGAAGAGACCCAGTACTTC	CASSSESRTGEETQYF
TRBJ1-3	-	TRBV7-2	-	TGTGCCAGCAGCTTAGGGGAGCTCGGAAACACCATATATTTT	CASSLGELGNTIYF
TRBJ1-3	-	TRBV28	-	TGTGCCAGCAGTTTCACTCTTGGTTCGAGGGTATATTTT	CASSFTLGSRVYF
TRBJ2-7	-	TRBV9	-	TGTGCCAGCAGCGGGAACAGGGAAGGCCACGGGGTGCAGTACTTC	CASSGNREGHGVQYF
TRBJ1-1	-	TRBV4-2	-	TGTGCCAGCAGCTTGGGAGGGCCTAGGGGGAACACTGAAGCTTTCTTT	CASSLGGPRGNTEAFF
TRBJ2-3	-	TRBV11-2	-	TGTGCCAGCAGCCCCAAAGATACGCAGTATTTT	CASSPKDTQYF
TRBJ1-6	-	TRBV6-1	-	TGTGCCAGCAGTGCTCAGGCCATAATCGATAATTCACCCCTCCACTTT	CASSAQAIIDNSPLHF
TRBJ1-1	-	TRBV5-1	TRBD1	TGCGCCAGCAGCTTGGGGCAGGGGGCAAACACTGAAGCTTTCTTT	CASSLGQGANTEAFF
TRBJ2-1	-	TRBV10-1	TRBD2	TGCGCCAGCAGTGAGAGAGGCGGGAGGGCCCTTAGTGAGCAGTTCTTC	CASSERGGRALSEQFF
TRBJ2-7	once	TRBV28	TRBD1	TGTGCCAGCAGGCGGGACAGGGTTCAAGAGCAGTACTTC	CASRRDRVQEQYF
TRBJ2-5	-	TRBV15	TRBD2	TGTGCCACCAGCAGAGATGAATGGGGACTAGCGGGGTTCTCCGGAGAGACCCAGTACTTC	CATSRDEWGLAGFSGETQYF
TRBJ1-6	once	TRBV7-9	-	TGTGCCAGCAGCTTAGCGAACACTAATTCACCCCTCCACTTT	CASSLANTNSPLHF
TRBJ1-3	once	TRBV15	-	TGTGCCACCAGCAGAGATGGCAGCACCTCTGGAAACACCATATATTTT	CATSRDGSTSGNTIYF
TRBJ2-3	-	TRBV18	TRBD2	TGTGCCAGCTCAGGGCCGGGAGGCGCAGATACGCAGTATTTT	CASSGPGGADTQYF
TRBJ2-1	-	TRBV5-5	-	TGTGCCAGCGGACAGCCTTACAATGAGCAGTTCTTC	CASGQPYNEQFF
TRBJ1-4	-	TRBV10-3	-	TGTGCCATCAGTGAGCCTGGCGGTAATGAAAAACTGTTTTTT	CAISEPGGNEKLFF
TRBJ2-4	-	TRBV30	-	TGTGCCTGGGAAGGACAGAGGAACATTCAGTACTTC	CAWEGQRNIQYF
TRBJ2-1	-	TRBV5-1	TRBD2	TGCGCCAGCAGCCCAGGGACTAGCGGGAGGGATGAGCAGTTCTTC	CASSPGTSGRDEQFF
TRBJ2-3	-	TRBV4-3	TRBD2	TGCGCCAGCAGCCCAATGGGCGGGGGGCCAGATACGCAGTATTTT	CASSPMGGGPDTQYF
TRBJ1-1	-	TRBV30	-	TGTGCCTGGGGTGGGACTGAAGCTTTCTTT	CAWGGTEAFF
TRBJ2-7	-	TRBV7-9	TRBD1	TGTGCCAGCAGCTTAGCGGGGACAGTCGGCAGCGAGCAGTACTTC	CASSLAGTVGSEQYF
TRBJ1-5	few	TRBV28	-	TGTGCCAGCAGTTCCCTGGGAGAGGGAGGCCCAGGCAATCAGCCCCAGCATTTT	CASSSLGEGGPGNQPQHF
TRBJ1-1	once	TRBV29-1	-	TGCAGCGCGGGACGGAGGAACACTGAAGCTTTCTTT	CSAGRRNTEAFF
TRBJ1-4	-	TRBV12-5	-	TGTGCTAGTGGTTTGGGGGCAACTAATGAAAAACTGTTTTTT	CASGLGATNEKLFF
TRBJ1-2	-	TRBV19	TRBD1	TGTGCCAGTAGTTCGACCGGGACAGGGGGCGGCTACACCTTC	CASSSTGTGGGYTF
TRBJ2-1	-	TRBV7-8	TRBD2	TGTGCCAGCAGCTTAACTTTACTAGCGGGAGGCGATGAGCAGTTCTTC	CASSLTLLAGGDEQFF
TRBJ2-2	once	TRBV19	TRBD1	TGTGCCAGTAGACCCAGACAGGGGGCGCCCACCGGGGAGCTGTTTTTT	CASRPRQGAPTGELFF
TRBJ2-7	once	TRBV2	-	TGTGCCAGCAGTGTCGAGTACGAGCAGTACTTC	CASSVEYEQYF
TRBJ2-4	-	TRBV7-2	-	TGTGCCAGCAGTCGGGAACTAGCCAAAAACATTCAGTACTTC	CASSRELAKNIQYF
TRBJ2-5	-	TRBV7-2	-	TGTGCCAGCAGTCCTGGCCCCAAAGAGACCCAGTACTTC	CASSPGPKETQYF
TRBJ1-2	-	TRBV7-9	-	TGTGCCAGCAGCTTAGCGCGGGACTCGGGCTATGGCTACACCTTC	CASSLARDSGYGYTF
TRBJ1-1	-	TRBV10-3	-	TGTGCCATCAGTGAGTTACTTCCGAACACTGAAGCTTTCTTT	CAISELLPNTEAFF
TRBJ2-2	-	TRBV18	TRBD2	TGTGCCAGCTCGCCACTTACTAGCGGGAGAGTCGCCGGGGAGCTGTTTTTT	CASSPLTSGRVAGELFF
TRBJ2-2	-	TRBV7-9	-	TGTGCCAGCAGCTTAGGGGTAGCCGGGGAGCTGTTTTTT	CASSLGVAGELFF
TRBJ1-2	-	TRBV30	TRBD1	TGTGCCTGGAGGGTACAGGGGGCGCATGGCTACACCTTC	CAWRVQGAHGYTF
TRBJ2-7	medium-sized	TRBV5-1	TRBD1	TGCGCCAGCAGCATCCCAGGACAGGGTACACGCTCTGGGGAGCAGTACTTC	CASSIPGQGTRSGEQYF
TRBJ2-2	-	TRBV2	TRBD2	TGTGCCAGCAGTGGGACTAGCGGGAACACCGGGGAGCTGTTTTTT	CASSGTSGNTGELFF
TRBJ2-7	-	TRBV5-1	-	TGCGCCAGCAGCTTACGGGACGGGGCCTACGAGCAGTACTTC	CASSLRDGAYEQYF
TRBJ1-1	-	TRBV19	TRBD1	TGTGCCAGTAGTTCACCGGGCCATGGACAGGGGAACACTGAAGCTTTCTTT	CASSSPGHGQGNTEAFF
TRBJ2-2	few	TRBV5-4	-	TGTGCCAGCAGCTTCTCTGGCGGGGAGCTGTTTTTT	CASSFSGGELFF
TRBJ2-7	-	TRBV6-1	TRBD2	TGTGCCAGCAGACTAGCGGGAAGTGCGTCGGGCGAGCAGTACTTC	CASRLAGSASGEQYF